This T cell receptor (beta chain) derives from a study of T cell responses to AZD1222 COVID-19 vaccine. Whole-study findings and limits: The reported proportion of spike-specific TCRs targeting unmutated variant regions was nearly half. Donors were chiefly white British, with a greater number of females, and clonal diversity was perhaps underestimated. Seropositive at baseline were only a handful of AZD1222 recipients. Mapped onto spike, vaccine-associated CD4 TCRs spanned it and were dominant at 160-218 and 743-854.

Repertoires were generated with immunoSEQ multiplex PCR, while TCRdb's copy carries only in-frame clones and drops some. The table has some 150,000 clones, around four fifths seen once. Between the trimmed V and J ends, which lost 1 base and 6 bases, there was a span of 9 bases. Germline loops: CDR1 LNHDA, CDR2 SQIVND (reference sequence). The CDR3 length is 13 residues. On this clone itself: Its target is not known.

This clonotype was sampled from an adult in good health. This chain connects TRBV19 to TRBJ1-1, with a possible D match to TRBD1 (6 bases). Specimen: peripheral blood, collected on day 0 of MenACWY control vaccination. The CDR3 coding sequence is TGTGCCAGTAGTATAGGGGGGGCCGCTGAAGCTTTCTTT. This gives the protein CASSIGGAAEAFF.